This TCR beta chain was found in a study of T cell responses to AZD1222 COVID-19 vaccine. General study findings and limits: In all cases, repertoires were sampled only after the peak T cell response.

As to this clone: What it binds is unknown.

The table came from immunoSEQ multiplex PCR; TCRdb's copy has only in-frame clones and leaves some out. The data hold approximately 88,000 clones, with 92% observed a single time. Looked up from germline, CDR1 is LGHNA and CDR2 is YSLEER. This CDR3 spans 16 amino acids. Deletions cut 1 base from V and 3 bases from J, with 13 bases between. The clonotype comes from an adult in good health. The chain uses TRBV4-3 and TRBJ2-1; D not resolved. The source was peripheral blood, collected on day 0 of AZD1222 vaccination. The CDR3 DNA reads as TGCGCCAGCAGCCAAGGGTCCCTGGGCGACTACAATGAGCAGTTCTTC. Protein sequence: CASSQGSLGDYNEQFF.